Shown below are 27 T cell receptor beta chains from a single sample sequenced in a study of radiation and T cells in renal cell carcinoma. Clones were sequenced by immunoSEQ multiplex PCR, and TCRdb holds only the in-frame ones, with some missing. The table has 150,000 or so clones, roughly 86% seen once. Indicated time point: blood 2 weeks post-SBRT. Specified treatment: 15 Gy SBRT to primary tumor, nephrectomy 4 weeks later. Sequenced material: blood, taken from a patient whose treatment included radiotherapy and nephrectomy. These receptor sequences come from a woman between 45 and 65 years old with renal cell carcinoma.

CDR3 sequence (DNA): TGTGCCACGCAGGGGGGGGTGGTCGACGAGCAGTACTTC. This translates into CATQGGVVDEQYF. The J gene is TRBJ2-7, the V gene TRBV10-3, with D perhaps TRBD1 or TRBD2 (7 bases each). Per the germline V gene, CDR1 is ENHRY and CDR2 is SYGVKD. V was cut by 10 bases and J by 5 bases, with 18 bases left in between. The CDR3 has 13 amino acids.

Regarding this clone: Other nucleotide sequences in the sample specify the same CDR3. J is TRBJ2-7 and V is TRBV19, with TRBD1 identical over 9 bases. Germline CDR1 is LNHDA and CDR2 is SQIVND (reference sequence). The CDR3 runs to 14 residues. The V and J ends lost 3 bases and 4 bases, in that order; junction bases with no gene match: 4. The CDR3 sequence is CASSIRDRAYEQYF. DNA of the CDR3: TGTGCCAGTAGTATCCGGGACAGGGCGTACGAGCAGTACTTC.

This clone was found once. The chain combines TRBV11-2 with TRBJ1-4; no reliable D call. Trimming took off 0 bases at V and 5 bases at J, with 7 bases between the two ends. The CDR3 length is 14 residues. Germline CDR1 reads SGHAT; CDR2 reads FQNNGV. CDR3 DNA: TGTGCCAGCAGCTTAGATGTGGTGAATGAAAAACTGTTTTTT. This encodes CASSLDVVNEKLFF.

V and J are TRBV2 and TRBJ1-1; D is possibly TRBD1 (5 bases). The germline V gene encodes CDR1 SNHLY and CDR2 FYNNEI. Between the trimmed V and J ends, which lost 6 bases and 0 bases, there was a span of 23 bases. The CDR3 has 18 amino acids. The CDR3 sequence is CASSGASVGKKMNTEAFF. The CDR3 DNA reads TGTGCCAGCAGCGGGGCCTCGGTGGGGAAAAAAATGAACACTGAAGCTTTCTTT.

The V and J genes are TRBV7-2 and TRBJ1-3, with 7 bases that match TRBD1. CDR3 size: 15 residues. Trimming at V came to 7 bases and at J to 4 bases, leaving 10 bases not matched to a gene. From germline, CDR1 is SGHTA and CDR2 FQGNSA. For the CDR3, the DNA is TGTGCCAGCACCCAGGACAGGCGGGACGGAAACACCATATATTTT. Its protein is CASTQDRRDGNTIYF.

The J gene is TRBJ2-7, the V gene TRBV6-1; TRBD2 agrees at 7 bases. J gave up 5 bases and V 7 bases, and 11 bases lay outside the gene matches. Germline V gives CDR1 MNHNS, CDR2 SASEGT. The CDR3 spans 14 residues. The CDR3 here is CASTVRTSSNEQYF. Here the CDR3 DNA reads TGTGCCAGCACCGTCAGGACTAGTTCTAACGAGCAGTACTTC.

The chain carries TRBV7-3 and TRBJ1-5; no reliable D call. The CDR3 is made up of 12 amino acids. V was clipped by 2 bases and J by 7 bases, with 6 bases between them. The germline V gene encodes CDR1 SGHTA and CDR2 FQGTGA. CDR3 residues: CASSLLGQPQHF. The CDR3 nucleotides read TGTGCCAGCAGCTTACTTGGACAGCCCCAGCATTTT.

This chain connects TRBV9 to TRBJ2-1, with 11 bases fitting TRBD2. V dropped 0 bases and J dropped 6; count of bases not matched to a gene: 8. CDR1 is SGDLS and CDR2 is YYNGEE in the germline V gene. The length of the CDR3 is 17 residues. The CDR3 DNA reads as TGTGCCAGCAGCGTAGGCGGTAGCGGGGGGGTTCTCAATGAGCAGTTCTTC. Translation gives CASSVGGSGGVLNEQFF.

This CDR3 reads CASSSRVGLADTQYF. CDR3 DNA sequence: TGTGCCAGCAGCTCAAGGGTGGGGTTGGCAGATACGCAGTATTTT. The chain employs TRBV7-8 and TRBJ2-3, with D unresolved. The V and J ends lost 4 bases and 4 bases respectively, with 15 bases between them. From germline, CDR1 is SGHVS and CDR2 FQNEAQ. This CDR3 has 15 amino acids.

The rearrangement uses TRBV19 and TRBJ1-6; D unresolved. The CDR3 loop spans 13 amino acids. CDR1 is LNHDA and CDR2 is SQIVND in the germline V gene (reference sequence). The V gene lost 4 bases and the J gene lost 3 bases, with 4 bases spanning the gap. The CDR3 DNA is TGTGCCAGTAGTACTAACTATAATTCACCCCTCCACTTT. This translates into CASSTNYNSPLHF.

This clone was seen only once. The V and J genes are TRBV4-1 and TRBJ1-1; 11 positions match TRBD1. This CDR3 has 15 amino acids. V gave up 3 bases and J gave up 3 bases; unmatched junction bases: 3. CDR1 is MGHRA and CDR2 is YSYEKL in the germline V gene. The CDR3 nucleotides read TGCGCCAGCAGCCATGGACAGGGGGCGGACACTGAAGCTTTCTTT. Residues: CASSHGQGADTEAFF.

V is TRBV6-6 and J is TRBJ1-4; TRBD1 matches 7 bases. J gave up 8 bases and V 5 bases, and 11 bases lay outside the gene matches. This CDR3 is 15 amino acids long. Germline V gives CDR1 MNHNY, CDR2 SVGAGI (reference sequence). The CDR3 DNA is TGTGCCAGCAGTGATCAACAGGGGACAAGAGAAAAACTGTTTTTT. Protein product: CASSDQQGTREKLFF.

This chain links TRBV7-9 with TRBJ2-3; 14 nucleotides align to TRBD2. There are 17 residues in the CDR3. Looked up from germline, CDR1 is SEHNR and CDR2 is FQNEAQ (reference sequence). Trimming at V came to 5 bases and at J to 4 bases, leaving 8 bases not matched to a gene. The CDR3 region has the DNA TGTGCCAGCAGCCAGGGACTAGCGGGGGAGTCGGCAGATACGCAGTATTTT. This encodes CASSQGLAGESADTQYF. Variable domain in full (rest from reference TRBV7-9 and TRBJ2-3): DTGVSQNPRHKITKRGQNVTFRCDPISEHNRLYWYRQTLGQGPEFLTYFQNEAQLEKSRLLSDRFSAERPKGSFSTLEIQRTEQGDSAMYLCASSQGLAGESADTQYFGPGTRLTVL.

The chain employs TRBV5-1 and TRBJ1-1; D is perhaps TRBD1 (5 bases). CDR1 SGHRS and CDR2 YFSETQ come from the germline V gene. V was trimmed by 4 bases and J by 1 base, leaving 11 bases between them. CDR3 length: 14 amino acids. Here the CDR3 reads CASSETVQNTEAFF. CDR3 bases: TGCGCCAGCAGCGAGACAGTTCAGAACACTGAAGCTTTCTTT.

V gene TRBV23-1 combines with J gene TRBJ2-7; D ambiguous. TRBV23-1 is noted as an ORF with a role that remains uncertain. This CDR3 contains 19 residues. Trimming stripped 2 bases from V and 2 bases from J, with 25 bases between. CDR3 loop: CASSQPPHGHRVGAYEQYF. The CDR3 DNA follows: TGCGCCAGCAGTCAACCACCCCACGGGCACCGGGTTGGCGCCTACGAGCAGTACTTC.

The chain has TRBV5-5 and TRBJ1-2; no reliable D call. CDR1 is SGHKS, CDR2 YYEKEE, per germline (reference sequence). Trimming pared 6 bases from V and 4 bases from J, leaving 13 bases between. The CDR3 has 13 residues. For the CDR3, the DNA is TGTGCCAGCACCAACGGGGTTCGCTATGGCTACACCTTC. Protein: CASTNGVRYGYTF.

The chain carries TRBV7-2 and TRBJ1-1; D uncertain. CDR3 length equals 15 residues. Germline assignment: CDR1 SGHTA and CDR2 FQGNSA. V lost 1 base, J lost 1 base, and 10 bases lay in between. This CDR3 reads CASSLEYLPNTEAFF. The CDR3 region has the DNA TGTGCCAGCAGCTTAGAATATCTACCGAACACTGAAGCTTTCTTT.

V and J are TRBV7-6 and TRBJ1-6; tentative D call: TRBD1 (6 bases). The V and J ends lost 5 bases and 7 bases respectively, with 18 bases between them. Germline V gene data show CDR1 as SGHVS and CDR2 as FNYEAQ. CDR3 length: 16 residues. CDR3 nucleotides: TGTGCCAGCAGCCCAGGGCCTCAGGGGAACAATTCACCCCTCCACTTT. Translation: CASSPGPQGNNSPLHF.

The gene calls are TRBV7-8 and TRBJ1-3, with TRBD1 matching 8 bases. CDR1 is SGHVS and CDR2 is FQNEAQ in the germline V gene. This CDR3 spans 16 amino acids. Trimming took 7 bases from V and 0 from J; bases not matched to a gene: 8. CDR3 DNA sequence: TGTGCCAGCACCCTCGAGGGACAGGACTCTGGAAACACCATATATTTT. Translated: CASTLEGQDSGNTIYF.

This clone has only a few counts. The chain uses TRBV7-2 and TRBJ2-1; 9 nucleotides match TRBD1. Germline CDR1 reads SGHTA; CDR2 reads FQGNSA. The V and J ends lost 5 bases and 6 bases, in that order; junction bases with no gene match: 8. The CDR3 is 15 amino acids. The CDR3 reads CASSVGTGHSNEQFF. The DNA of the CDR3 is TGTGCCAGCAGCGTCGGGACAGGGCATAGCAATGAGCAGTTCTTC.

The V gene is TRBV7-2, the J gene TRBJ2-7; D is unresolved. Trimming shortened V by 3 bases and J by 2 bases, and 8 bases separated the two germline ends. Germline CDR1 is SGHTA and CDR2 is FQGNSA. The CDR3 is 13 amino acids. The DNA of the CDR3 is TGTGCCAGCAGCTTGGACGTAGCCTACGAGCAGTACTTC. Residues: CASSLDVAYEQYF.

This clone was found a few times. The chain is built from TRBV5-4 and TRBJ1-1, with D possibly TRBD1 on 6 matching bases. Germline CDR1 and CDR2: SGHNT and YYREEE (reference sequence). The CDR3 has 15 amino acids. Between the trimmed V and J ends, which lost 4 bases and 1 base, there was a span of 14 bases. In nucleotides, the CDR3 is TGTGCCAGCAGCCTGCCAGGGGCTTCGAACACTGAAGCTTTCTTT. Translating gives CASSLPGASNTEAFF.

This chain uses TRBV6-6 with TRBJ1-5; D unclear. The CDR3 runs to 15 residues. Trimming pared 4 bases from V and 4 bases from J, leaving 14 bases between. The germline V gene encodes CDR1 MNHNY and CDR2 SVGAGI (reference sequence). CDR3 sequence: CASSLKGGMNQPQHF. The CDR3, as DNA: TGTGCCAGCAGTTTGAAGGGCGGGATGAATCAGCCCCAGCATTTT.

CDR3 protein: CASSPPTGLAGEQYF. For the CDR3, the DNA is TGTGCCAGCAGCCCCCCGACTGGACTAGCGGGTGAGCAGTACTTC. The chain is built from TRBV5-4 and TRBJ2-7; TRBD2 agrees at 11 bases. CDR1 is SGHNT, CDR2 YYREEE, per germline (reference sequence). Trimming removed 4 bases from V and 7 bases from J; junction bases left unmatched: 10. CDR3 length equals 15 residues.

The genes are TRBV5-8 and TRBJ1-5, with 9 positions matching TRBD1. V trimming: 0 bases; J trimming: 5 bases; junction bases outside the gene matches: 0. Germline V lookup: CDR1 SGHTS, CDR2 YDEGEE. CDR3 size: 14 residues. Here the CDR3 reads CASSLGDRDQPQHF. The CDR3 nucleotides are TGTGCCAGCAGCTTGGGGGACAGGGATCAGCCCCAGCATTTT.

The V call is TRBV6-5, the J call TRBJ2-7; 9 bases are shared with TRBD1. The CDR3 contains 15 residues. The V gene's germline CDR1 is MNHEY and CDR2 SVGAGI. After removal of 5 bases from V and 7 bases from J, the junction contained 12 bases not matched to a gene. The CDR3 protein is CASSPDPGTGREQYF. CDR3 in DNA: TGTGCCAGCAGTCCTGACCCCGGGACAGGGAGAGAGCAGTACTTC.

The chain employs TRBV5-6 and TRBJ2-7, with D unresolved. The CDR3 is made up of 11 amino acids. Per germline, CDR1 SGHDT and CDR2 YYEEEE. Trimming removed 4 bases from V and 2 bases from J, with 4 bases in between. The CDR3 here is CASSAPYEQYF. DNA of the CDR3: TGTGCCAGCAGCGCACCCTACGAGCAGTACTTC.